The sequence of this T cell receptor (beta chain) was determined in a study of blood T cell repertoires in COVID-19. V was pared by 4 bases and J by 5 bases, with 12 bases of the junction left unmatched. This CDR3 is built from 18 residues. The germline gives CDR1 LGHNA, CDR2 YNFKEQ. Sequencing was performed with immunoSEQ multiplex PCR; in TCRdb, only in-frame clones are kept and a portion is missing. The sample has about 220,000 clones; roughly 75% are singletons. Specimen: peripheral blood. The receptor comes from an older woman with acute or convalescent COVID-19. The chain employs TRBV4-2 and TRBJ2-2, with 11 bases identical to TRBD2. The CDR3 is CASSPYLTTSGETGELFF. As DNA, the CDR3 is TGTGCCAGCAGCCCCTACTTGACGACTAGCGGGGAAACCGGGGAGCTGTTTTTT.